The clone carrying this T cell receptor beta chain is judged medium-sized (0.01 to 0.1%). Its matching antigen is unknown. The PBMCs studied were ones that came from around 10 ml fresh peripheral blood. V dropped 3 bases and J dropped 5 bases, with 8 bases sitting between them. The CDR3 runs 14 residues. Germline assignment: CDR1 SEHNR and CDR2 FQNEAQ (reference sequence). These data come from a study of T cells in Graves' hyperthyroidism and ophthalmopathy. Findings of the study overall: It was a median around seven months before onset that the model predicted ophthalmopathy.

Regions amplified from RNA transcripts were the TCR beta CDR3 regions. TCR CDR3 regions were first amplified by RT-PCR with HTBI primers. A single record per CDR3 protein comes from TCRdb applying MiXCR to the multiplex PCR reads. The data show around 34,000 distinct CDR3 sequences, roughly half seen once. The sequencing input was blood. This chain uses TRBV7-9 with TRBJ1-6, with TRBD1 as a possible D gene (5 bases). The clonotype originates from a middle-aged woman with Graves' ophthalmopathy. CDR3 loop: CASSFSQDNSPLHF. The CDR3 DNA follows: TGTGCCAGCAGCTTTTCACAGGATAATTCACCCCTCCACTTT.